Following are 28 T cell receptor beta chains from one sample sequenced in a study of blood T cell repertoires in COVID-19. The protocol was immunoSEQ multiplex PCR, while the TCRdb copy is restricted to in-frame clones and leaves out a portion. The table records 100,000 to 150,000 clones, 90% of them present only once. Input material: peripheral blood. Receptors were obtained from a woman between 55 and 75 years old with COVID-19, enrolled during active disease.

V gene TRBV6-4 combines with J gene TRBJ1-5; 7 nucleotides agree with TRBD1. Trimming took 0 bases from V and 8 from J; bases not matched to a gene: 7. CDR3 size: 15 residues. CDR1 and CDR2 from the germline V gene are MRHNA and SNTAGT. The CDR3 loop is CASSDSIHRGKPQHF. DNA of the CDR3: TGTGCCAGCAGTGACTCAATTCACAGGGGAAAGCCCCAGCATTTT.

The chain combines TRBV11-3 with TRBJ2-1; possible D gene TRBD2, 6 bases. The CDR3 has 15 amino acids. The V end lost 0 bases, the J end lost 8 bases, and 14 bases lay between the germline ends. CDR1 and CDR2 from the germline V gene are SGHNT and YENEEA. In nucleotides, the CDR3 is TGTGCCAGCAGCTTAGAGGGACTTAGGGATGATGAGCAGTTCTTC. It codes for CASSLEGLRDDEQFF.

In DNA form, the CDR3 reads TGTGCCAGCAGCCCCGGACAGGGGAGGGAATACACCTTC. This gives the protein CASSPGQGREYTF. The rearrangement links TRBV7-9 to TRBJ1-2, with TRBD1 matching 9 bases. Germline CDR1 and CDR2: SEHNR and FQNEAQ (reference sequence). Trimming cost V 5 bases and J 11 bases; bases outside gene matches: 9. This CDR3 contains 13 residues. Drawing the rest from reference TRBV7-9 and TRBJ1-2, the complete variable domain is DTGVSQNPRHKITKRGQNVTFRCDPISEHNRLYWYRQTLGQGPEFLTYFQNEAQLEKSRLLSDRFSAERPKGSFSTLEIQRTEQGDSAMYLCASSPGQGREYTFGSGTRLTVV.

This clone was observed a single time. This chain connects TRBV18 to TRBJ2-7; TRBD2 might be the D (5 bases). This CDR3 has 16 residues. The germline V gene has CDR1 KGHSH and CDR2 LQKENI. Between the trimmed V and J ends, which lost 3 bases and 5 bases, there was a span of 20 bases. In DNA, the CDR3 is TGTGCCAGCTCACCCCCGGGCCGCTCCCGGGGTGACGAGCAGTACTTC. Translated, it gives CASSPPGRSRGDEQYF.

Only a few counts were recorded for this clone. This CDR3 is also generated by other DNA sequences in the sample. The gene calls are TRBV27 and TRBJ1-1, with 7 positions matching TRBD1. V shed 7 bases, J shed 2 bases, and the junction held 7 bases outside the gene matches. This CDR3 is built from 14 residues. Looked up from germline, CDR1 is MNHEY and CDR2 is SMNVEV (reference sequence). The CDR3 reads CASNRQGPNTEAFF. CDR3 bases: TGTGCCAGCAATAGACAGGGACCCAACACTGAAGCTTTCTTT.

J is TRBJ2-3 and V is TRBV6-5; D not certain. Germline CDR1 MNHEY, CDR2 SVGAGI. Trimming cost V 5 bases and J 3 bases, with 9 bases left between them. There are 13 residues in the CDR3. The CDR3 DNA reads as TGTGCCAGCAGTAATCCTAGGACAGATACGCAGTATTTT. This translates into CASSNPRTDTQYF.

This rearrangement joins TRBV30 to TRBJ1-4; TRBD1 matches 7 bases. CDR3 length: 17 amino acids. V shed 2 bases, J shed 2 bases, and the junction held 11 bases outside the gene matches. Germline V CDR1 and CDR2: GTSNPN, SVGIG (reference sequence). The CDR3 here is CAWSPKTGLATNEKLFF. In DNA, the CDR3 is TGTGCCTGGAGTCCAAAGACAGGGTTGGCTACTAATGAAAAACTGTTTTTT.

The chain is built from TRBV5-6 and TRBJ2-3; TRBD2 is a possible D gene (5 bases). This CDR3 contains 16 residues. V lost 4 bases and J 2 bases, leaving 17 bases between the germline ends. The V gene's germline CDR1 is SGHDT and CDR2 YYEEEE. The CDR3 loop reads CASSPDFSRSTDTQYF. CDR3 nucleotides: TGTGCCAGCAGCCCGGACTTTTCTCGCTCCACAGATACGCAGTATTTT. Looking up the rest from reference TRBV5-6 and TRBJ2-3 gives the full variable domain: DAGVTQSPTHLIKTRGQQVTLRCSPKSGHDTVSWYQQALGQGPQFIFQYYEEEERQRGNFPDRFSGHQFPNYSSELNVNALLLGDSALYLCASSPDFSRSTDTQYFGPGTRLTVL.

CDR3 amino acids: CASSVGQETQYF. Written as DNA, the CDR3 is TGTGCCAGCTCTGTCGGGCAAGAGACCCAGTACTTC. The chain combines TRBV11-2 with TRBJ2-5; D gene uncertain. The CDR3 extends over 12 amino acids. CDR1 is SGHAT and CDR2 is FQNNGV in the germline V gene. V gave up 8 bases and J gave up 2 bases, with 9 bases separating them.

The CDR3 nucleotides read TGCAGCGGACAGGTCGCCCAAAACACTGAAGCTTTCTTT. Its translation: CSGQVAQNTEAFF. The chain uses TRBV29-1 and TRBJ1-1; the D gene is possibly TRBD1 (6 bases). CDR3 length: 13 amino acids. Germline-derived CDR1 and CDR2 are SQVTM and ANQGSEA. The V end lost 7 bases, the J end lost 2 bases, and 14 bases lay between the germline ends. Combining the CDR3 with reference TRBV29-1 and TRBJ1-1 gives the whole variable domain SAVISQKPSRDICQRGTSLTIQCQVDSQVTMMFWYRQQPGQSLTLIATANQGSEATYESGFVIDKFPISRPNLTFSTLTVSNMSPEDSSIYLCSGQVAQNTEAFFGQGTRLTVV.

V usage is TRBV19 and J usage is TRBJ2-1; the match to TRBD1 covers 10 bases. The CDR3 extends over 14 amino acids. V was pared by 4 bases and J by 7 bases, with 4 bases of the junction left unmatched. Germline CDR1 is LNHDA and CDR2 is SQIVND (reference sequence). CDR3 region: CASSRDRGGNEQFF. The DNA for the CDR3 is TGTGCCAGTAGTAGGGACAGGGGAGGAAATGAGCAGTTCTTC.

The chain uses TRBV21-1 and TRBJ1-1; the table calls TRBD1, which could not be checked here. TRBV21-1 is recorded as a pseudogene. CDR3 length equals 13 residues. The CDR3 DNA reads TGTGCCAGAAACAGGGTCACTTCCACTGAAGCTTTCTTT. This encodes CARNRVTSTEAFF.

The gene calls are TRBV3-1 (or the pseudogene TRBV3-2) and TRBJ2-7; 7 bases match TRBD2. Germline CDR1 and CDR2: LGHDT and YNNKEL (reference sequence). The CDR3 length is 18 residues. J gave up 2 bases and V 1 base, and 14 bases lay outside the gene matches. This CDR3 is CASSQGSRRGGPTYEQYF. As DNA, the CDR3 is TGTGCCAGCAGCCAAGGAAGTCGTCGCGGGGGACCCACCTACGAGCAGTACTTC.

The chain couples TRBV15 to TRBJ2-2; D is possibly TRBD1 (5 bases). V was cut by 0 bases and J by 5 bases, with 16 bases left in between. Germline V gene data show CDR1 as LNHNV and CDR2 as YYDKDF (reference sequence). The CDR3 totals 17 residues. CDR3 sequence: CATSRDSGPLGTGELFF. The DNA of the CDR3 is TGTGCCACCAGCAGAGATTCAGGGCCGTTGGGGACCGGGGAGCTGTTTTTT. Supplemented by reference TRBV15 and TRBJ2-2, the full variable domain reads DAMVIQNPRYQVTQFGKPVTLSCSQTLNHNVMYWYQQKSSQAPKLLFHYYDKDFNNEADTPDNFQSRRPNTSFCFLDIRSPGLGDTAMYLCATSRDSGPLGTGELFFGEGSRLTVL.

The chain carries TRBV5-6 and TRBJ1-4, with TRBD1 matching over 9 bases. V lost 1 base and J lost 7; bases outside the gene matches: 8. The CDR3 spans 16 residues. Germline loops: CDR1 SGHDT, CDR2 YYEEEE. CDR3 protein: CASSLIVGQGSEKLFF. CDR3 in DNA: TGTGCCAGCAGCTTGATTGTGGGACAGGGTAGTGAAAAACTGTTTTTT.

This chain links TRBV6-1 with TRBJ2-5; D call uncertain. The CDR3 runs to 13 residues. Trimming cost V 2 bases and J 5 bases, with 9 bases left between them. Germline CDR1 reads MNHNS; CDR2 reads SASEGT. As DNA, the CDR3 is TGTGCCAGCAGTGAACTATGGTTGGAGACCCAGTACTTC. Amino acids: CASSELWLETQYF.

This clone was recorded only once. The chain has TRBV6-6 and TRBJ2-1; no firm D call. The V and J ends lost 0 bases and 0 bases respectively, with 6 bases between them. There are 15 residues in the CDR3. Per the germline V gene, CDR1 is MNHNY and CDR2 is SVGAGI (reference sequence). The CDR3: CASSYSAGSYNEQFF. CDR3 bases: TGTGCCAGCAGTTACTCGGCAGGCTCCTACAATGAGCAGTTCTTC.

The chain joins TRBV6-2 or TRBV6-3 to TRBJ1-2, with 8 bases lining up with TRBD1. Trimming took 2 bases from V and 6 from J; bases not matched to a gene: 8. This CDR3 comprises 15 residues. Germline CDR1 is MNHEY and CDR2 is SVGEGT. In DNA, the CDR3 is TGTGCCAGCAGTTACACCCGGACAGGGCAAAATGGCTACACCTTC. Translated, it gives CASSYTRTGQNGYTF.

CDR3 nucleotide sequence: TGCGCCAGCAGCCAAGAAGGGCGGGGGGGCGTCGACGAGCAGTACTTC. Protein sequence: CASSQEGRGGVDEQYF. The chain employs TRBV4-3 and TRBJ2-7; 9 bases align to TRBD2. CDR3 length: 16 amino acids. With 0 bases clipped from V and 5 bases from J, the junction kept 8 bases outside the gene matches. The germline CDR1 and CDR2 sequences are LGHNA and YSLEER.

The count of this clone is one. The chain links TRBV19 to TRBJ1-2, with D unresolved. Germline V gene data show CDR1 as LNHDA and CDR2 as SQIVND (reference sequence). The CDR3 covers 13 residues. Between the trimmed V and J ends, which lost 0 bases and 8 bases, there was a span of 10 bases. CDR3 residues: CASSIDLTGGYTF. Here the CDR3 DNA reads TGTGCCAGTAGTATAGACCTGACGGGGGGCTACACCTTC. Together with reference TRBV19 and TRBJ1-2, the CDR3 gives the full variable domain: DGGITQSPKYLFRKEGQNVTLSCEQNLNHDAMYWYRQDPGQGLRLIYYSQIVNDFQKGDIAEGYSVSREKKESFPLTVTSAQKNPTAFYLCASSIDLTGGYTFGSGTRLTVV.

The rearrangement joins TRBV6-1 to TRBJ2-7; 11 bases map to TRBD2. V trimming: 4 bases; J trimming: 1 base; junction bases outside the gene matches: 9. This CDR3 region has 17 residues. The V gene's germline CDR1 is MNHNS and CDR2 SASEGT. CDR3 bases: TGTGCCAGCAGTGGAGGGACTAGCGGCTCGCTTTCCTACGAGCAGTACTTC. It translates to CASSGGTSGSLSYEQYF.

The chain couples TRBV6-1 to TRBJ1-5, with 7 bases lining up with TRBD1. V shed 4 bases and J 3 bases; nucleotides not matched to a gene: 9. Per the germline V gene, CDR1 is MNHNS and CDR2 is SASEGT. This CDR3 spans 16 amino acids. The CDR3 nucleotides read TGTGCCAGCAGTGGAGACCGGGACAGAGTCAATCAGCCCCAGCATTTT. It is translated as CASSGDRDRVNQPQHF.

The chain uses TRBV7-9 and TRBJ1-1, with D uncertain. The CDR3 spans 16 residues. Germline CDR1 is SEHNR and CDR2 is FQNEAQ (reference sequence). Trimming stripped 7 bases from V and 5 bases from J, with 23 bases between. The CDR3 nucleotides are TGTGCCAGCACCCCCACCCCCGGGGTTAGTCGGACTGAAGCTTTCTTT. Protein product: CASTPTPGVSRTEAFF.

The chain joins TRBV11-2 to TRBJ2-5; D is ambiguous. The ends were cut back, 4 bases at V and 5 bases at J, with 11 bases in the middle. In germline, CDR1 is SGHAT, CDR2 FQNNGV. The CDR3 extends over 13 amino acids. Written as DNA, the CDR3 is TGTGCCAGCAGCTCTCCCCACGGGGAGACCCAGTACTTC. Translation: CASSSPHGETQYF.

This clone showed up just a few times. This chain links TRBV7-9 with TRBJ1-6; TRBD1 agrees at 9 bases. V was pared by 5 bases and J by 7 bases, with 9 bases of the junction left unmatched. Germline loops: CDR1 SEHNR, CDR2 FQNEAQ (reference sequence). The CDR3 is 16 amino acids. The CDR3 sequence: CASSRTTGGENSPLHF. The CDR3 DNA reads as TGTGCCAGCAGCCGAACGACAGGGGGAGAGAATTCACCCCTCCACTTT.

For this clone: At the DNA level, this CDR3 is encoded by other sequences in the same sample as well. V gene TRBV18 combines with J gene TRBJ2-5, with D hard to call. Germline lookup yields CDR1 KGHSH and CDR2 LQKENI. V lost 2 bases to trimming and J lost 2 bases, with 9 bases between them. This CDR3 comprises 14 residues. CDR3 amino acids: CASSPTGSQETQYF. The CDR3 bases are TGTGCCAGCTCACCAACGGGTAGTCAAGAGACCCAGTACTTC.

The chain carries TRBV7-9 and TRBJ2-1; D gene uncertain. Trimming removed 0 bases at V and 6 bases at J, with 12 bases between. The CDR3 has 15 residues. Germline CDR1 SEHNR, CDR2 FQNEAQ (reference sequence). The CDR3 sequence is CASSLAASSINEQFF. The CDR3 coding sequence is TGTGCCAGCAGCTTAGCCGCCAGTTCCATCAATGAGCAGTTCTTC.

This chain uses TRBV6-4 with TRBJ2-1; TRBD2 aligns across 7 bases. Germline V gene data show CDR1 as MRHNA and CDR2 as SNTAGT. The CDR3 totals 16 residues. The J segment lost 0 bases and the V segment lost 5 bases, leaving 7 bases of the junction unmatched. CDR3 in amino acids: CASSSRLADSYNEQFF. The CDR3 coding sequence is TGTGCCAGCAGTTCCAGACTAGCAGACTCCTACAATGAGCAGTTCTTC.